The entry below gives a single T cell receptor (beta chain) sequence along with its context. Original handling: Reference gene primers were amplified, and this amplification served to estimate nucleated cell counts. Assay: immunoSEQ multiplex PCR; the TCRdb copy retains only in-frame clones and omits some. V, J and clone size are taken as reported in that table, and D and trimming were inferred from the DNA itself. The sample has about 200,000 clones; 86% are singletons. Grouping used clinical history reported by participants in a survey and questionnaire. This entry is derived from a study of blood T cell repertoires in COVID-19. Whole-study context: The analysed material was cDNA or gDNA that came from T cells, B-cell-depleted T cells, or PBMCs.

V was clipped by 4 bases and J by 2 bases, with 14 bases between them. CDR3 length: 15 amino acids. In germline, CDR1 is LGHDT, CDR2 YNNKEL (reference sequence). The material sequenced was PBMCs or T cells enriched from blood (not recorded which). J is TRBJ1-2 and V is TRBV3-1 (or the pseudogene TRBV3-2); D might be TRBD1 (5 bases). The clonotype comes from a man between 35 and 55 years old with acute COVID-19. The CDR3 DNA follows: TGTGCCAGCAGCCCAATGTCGACAGACAACTATGGCTACACCTTC. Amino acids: CASSPMSTDNYGYTF.